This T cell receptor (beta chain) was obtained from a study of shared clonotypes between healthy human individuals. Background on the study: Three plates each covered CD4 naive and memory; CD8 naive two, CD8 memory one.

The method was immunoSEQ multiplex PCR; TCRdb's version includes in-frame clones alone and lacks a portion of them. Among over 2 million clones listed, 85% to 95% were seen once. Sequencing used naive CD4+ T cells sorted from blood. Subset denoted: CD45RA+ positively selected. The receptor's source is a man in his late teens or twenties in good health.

The CDR3 sequence: CASSAGADNQPQHF. CDR3 coding DNA: TGTGCCAGCAGTGCGGGGGCAGACAATCAGCCCCAGCATTTT. The chain recombines TRBV2 with TRBJ1-5, with D possibly being TRBD1 (6 bases). The ends were cut back, 4 bases at V and 3 bases at J, with 10 bases in the middle. The germline gives CDR1 SNHLY, CDR2 FYNNEI. CDR3 size: 14 residues. Complete variable domain (other parts from reference TRBV2 and TRBJ1-5): EPEVTQTPSHQVTQMGQEVILRCVPISNHLYFYWYRQILGQKVEFLVSFYNNEISEKSEIFDDQFSVERPDGSNFTLKIRSTKLEDSAMYFCASSAGADNQPQHFGDGTRLSIL.